Below are 26 T cell receptor beta chains sequenced from a single sample in a study of T-cell memory formation after mild COVID-19. TCRdb re-analysed the 5' RACE reads in MiXCR, keeping a single row per CDR3 protein. The sample yields about 350,000 distinct CDR3 sequences, around 27% seen once. Sequenced material: PBMCs or a T cell subset sorted from them (not recorded which). Source of these receptors: an adult woman who had mild COVID-19 (a few samples of this study predate the infection). Cell type and time point are not known.

The chain combines TRBV10-3 with TRBJ2-5; D possibly corresponds to TRBD2 (6 bases). Germline V gives CDR1 ENHRY, CDR2 SYGVKD. The CDR3 runs to 16 residues. V lost 2 bases and J lost 0, with 13 bases in between. CDR3 protein: CAISEGGDPYQETQYF. The CDR3 DNA follows: TGTGCCATCAGTGAGGGCGGGGACCCGTACCAAGAGACCCAGTACTTC.

This chain connects TRBV28 to TRBJ2-7; 10 bases match TRBD2. This CDR3 contains 18 residues. V trimming: 5 bases; J trimming: 2 bases; junction bases outside the gene matches: 15. Germline CDR1 is MDHEN and CDR2 is SYDVKM. The CDR3 DNA reads as TGTGCCAGCAGTACGATCCCCGACGGGACTAGCGTTCCCTACGAGCAGTACTTC. It specifies CASSTIPDGTSVPYEQYF.

This chain uses TRBV4-1 with TRBJ2-1; TRBD2 agrees at 8 bases. Losses at the gene ends were 7 bases for V and 7 bases for J; bases not matched to a gene: 9. The CDR3 extends over 14 amino acids. CDR1 is MGHRA, CDR2 YSYEKL, per germline. The CDR3 sequence: CASNPAGALNEQFF. The DNA of the CDR3 is TGCGCCAGCAACCCAGCGGGAGCCTTGAATGAGCAGTTCTTC.

The chain joins TRBV29-1 to TRBJ2-7, with unresolved D. This CDR3 has 12 residues. Trimming shortened V by 6 bases and J by 3 bases, and 12 bases separated the two germline ends. CDR1 is SQVTM and CDR2 is ANQGSEA in the germline V gene. CDR3: CSVALTGYEQYF. The CDR3 nucleotides read TGCAGCGTAGCTCTGACGGGCTACGAGCAGTACTTC.

This clonotype was seen a single time. The CDR3 bases are TGTGCCAGCAGCCCCCACAGACAGACCTACGAGCAGTACTTC. Translation gives CASSPHRQTYEQYF. J is TRBJ2-7 and V is TRBV7-9; D is possibly TRBD1 (5 bases). This CDR3 spans 14 amino acids. CDR1 and CDR2 from the germline V gene are SEHNR and FQNEAQ (reference sequence). Trimming left V 5 bases short and J 2 bases short, with 13 bases between.

V gene TRBV3-1 combines with J gene TRBJ1-3; D perhaps matches TRBD1 (6 bases). Trimming shortened V by 5 bases and J by 0 bases, and 11 bases separated the two germline ends. This CDR3 has 15 amino acids. CDR1 is LGHDT and CDR2 is YNNKEL in the germline V gene (reference sequence). CDR3 nucleotide sequence: TGTGCCAGCAGCTCCCGACAGGCCTCTGGAAACACCATATATTTT. Protein product: CASSSRQASGNTIYF.

The table lists this clonotype with a few counts. The chain has TRBV6-2 or TRBV6-3 and TRBJ2-5; TRBD2 is a possible D gene (6 bases). Deletions cut 6 bases from V and 4 bases from J, with 18 bases between. This CDR3 is 15 amino acids long. The V gene's germline CDR1 is MNHEY and CDR2 SVGEGT. The CDR3 DNA sequence: TGTGCCAGCAGCCCCGGTGGCCCGCGGGGAGAGACCCAGTACTTC. Its translation is CASSPGGPRGETQYF.

Remarks on this clonotype: An end of the junction does not agree with germline; a read error may underlie this. V gene TRBV7-6 combines with J gene TRBJ2-7, with TRBD1 matching over 7 bases. In germline, CDR1 is SGHVS, CDR2 FNYEAQ. The CDR3 runs to 15 residues. CDR3 coding DNA: TGTGCCAGCAGTTTAGGACAGGTCAGCTCCTACGAGCAGTACTTC. Its protein is CASSLGQVSSYEQYF.

The CDR3 sequence is CASSPQGLETQYF. CDR3 bases: TGTGCCAGCTCACCACAGGGGTTGGAGACCCAGTACTTC. V usage is TRBV18 and J usage is TRBJ2-5; perhaps TRBD1 as D (5 bases). Trimming cost V 1 base and J 5 bases, with 8 bases left between them. The CDR3 has 13 amino acids. Germline CDR1 and CDR2: KGHSH and LQKENI.

The table lists this clonotype with a few counts. This chain uses TRBV7-9 with TRBJ2-7, with 10 bases identical to TRBD2. After removal of 2 bases from V and 8 bases from J, the junction contained 9 bases not matched to a gene. This CDR3 contains 15 residues. Germline CDR1 reads SEHNR; CDR2 reads FQNEAQ (reference sequence). CDR3 sequence: CASSLLGLAGVKQYF. CDR3 bases: TGTGCCAGCAGCTTACTGGGGCTAGCGGGAGTTAAGCAGTACTTC.

This clonotype turned up a few times. This chain's CDR3 is CASSPASGSYNEQFF. In nucleotides, the CDR3 is TGTGCCAGCAGCCCAGCTAGCGGTTCCTACAATGAGCAGTTCTTC. V is TRBV7-9 and J is TRBJ2-1; TRBD2 matches 7 bases. CDR3 length: 15 amino acids. V lost 5 bases, J lost 1 base, and 5 bases stayed unmatched. Germline V lookup: CDR1 SEHNR, CDR2 FQNEAQ (reference sequence).

This clonotype was observed at least ten times. The gene calls are TRBV7-9 and TRBJ2-5; TRBD2 agrees at 9 bases. This CDR3 region has 15 residues. Germline trimming cut 5 bases from V and 3 bases from J; bases unmatched to any gene: 7. Looked up from germline, CDR1 is SEHNR and CDR2 is FQNEAQ (reference sequence). CDR3 nucleotide sequence: TGTGCCAGCAGCGTACATTTAGCGGGAGAAGAGACCCAGTACTTC. Its translation: CASSVHLAGEETQYF.

This chain connects TRBV7-9 to TRBJ2-1, with D hard to call. The germline V gene encodes CDR1 SEHNR and CDR2 FQNEAQ (reference sequence). The CDR3 consists of 15 residues. V gave up 0 bases and J gave up 0 bases, with 6 bases separating them. The CDR3 loop is CASSLAQSSYNEQFF. CDR3 DNA sequence: TGTGCCAGCAGCTTAGCACAGAGCTCCTACAATGAGCAGTTCTTC. The whole variable domain, filled in from reference TRBV7-9 and TRBJ2-1, reads DTGVSQNPRHKITKRGQNVTFRCDPISEHNRLYWYRQTLGQGPEFLTYFQNEAQLEKSRLLSDRFSAERPKGSFSTLEIQRTEQGDSAMYLCASSLAQSSYNEQFFGPGTRLTVL.

The chain uses TRBV7-6 and TRBJ2-2; 13 bases are a match to TRBD2. The CDR3 runs to 17 residues. With V trimmed by 1 base and J by 5 bases, 4 bases remained unmatched. Germline CDR1 and CDR2: SGHVS and FNYEAQ. The CDR3: CASSLGLAGGRTGELFF. The DNA of the CDR3 is TGTGCCAGCAGCTTAGGACTAGCGGGAGGAAGGACCGGGGAGCTGTTTTTT.

This clonotype was observed a handful of times. The chain is built from TRBV9 and TRBJ2-2; 8 bases map to TRBD2. This CDR3 is built from 16 residues. The junction had 5 bases not matched to a gene; V was cut back by 3 bases and J by 1 base. CDR1 is SGDLS, CDR2 YYNGEE, per germline. Written as DNA, the CDR3 is TGTGCCAGCAGCGCCCCGGGAGGGAAGAACACCGGGGAGCTGTTTTTT. This encodes CASSAPGGKNTGELFF.

Many counts were recorded for this clonotype. V is TRBV24-1 and J is TRBJ1-2; D possibly corresponds to TRBD1 (5 bases). Germline V CDR1 and CDR2: KGHDR, SFDVKD. V gave up 2 bases and J gave up 6 bases, with 12 bases separating them. This CDR3 has 14 residues. This CDR3 is CATSDWGRDNGYTF. The DNA of the CDR3 is TGTGCCACCAGTGATTGGGGCAGGGATAATGGCTACACCTTC.

This clonotype was seen more than once but under ten times. V is TRBV7-2 and J is TRBJ1-5; no definite D call. The CDR3 covers 12 residues. Trimming shortened V by 1 base and J by 6 bases, and 4 bases separated the two germline ends. Germline V CDR1 and CDR2: SGHTA, FQGNSA. Here the CDR3 DNA reads TGTGCCAGCAGCTTAGTCGCTCAGCCCCAGCATTTT. Its protein is CASSLVAQPQHF.

V and J are TRBV24-1 and TRBJ2-2; D is perhaps TRBD1 (6 bases). Trimming pared 8 bases from V and 3 bases from J, leaving 12 bases between. The CDR3 has 14 residues. CDR1 is KGHDR, CDR2 SFDVKD, per germline. The DNA of the CDR3 is TGTGCCACCAAGGCAGGGGTTGACACCGGGGAGCTGTTTTTT. This codes for CATKAGVDTGELFF.

This clonotype was observed many times. This chain joins TRBV9 and TRBJ2-1, with D perhaps being TRBD1 or TRBD2 (6 bases each). The length of the CDR3 is 14 residues. The V end lost 4 bases, the J end lost 6 bases, and 14 bases lay between the germline ends. Germline-derived CDR1 and CDR2 are SGDLS and YYNGEE. The CDR3 loop reads CASSPDWGANEQFF. The CDR3 DNA follows: TGTGCCAGCAGCCCCGATTGGGGGGCCAATGAGCAGTTCTTC. Full variable domain (rest looked up from reference TRBV9 and TRBJ2-1): DSGVTQTPKHLITATGQRVTLRCSPRSGDLSVYWYQQSLDQGLQFLIQYYNGEERAKGNILERFSAQQFPDLHSELNLSSLELGDSALYFCASSPDWGANEQFFGPGTRLTVL.

The CDR3 reads CASSYSYQETQYF. The DNA for the CDR3 is TGTGCCAGCAGCTACAGCTACCAAGAGACCCAGTACTTC. This sequence joins TRBV7-2 and TRBJ2-5; D unclear. The CDR3 totals 13 residues. The V gene's germline CDR1 is SGHTA and CDR2 FQGNSA. Trimming removed 4 bases from V and 0 bases from J, with 6 bases in between.

This clonotype turned up a few times. The rearrangement links TRBV7-8 to TRBJ2-3; the match to TRBD2 covers 15 bases. V was pared by 4 bases and J by 4 bases, with 12 bases of the junction left unmatched. The germline CDR1 and CDR2 sequences are SGHVS and FQNEAQ. The CDR3 has 19 residues. The chain's CDR3 is CASSSGRTSGRARADTQYF. CDR3 coding DNA: TGTGCCAGCAGCTCCGGTCGGACTAGCGGGAGGGCCAGGGCAGATACGCAGTATTTT.

The chain uses TRBV5-5 and TRBJ2-1; TRBD1 matches 7 bases. The CDR3 is 16 residues long. Germline CDR1 reads SGHKS; CDR2 reads YYEKEE (reference sequence). Losses at the gene ends were 2 bases for V and 7 bases for J; bases not matched to a gene: 12. The DNA for the CDR3 is TGTGCCAGCAGCTTCGATGGGAGACAGGGCCTGAATGAGCAGTTCTTC. It yields the protein CASSFDGRQGLNEQFF.

Points on this clonotype: Compared with germline, one end of the junction differs, possibly owing to a read error. The chain employs TRBV7-7 and TRBJ2-5; 7 bases match TRBD1. Germline lookup yields CDR1 SSHAT and CDR2 FNYEAQ (reference sequence). The length of the CDR3 is 13 residues. CDR3 region: CASSFGTEETQYF. CDR3 coding DNA: TGTGCTAGCAGCTTCGGGACAGAAGAGACCCAGTACTTC. The full variable domain, in which reference TRBV7-7 and TRBJ2-5 provide the parts outside the CDR3, is GAGVSQSPRYKVTKRGQDVTLRCDPISSHATLYWYQQALGQGPEFLTYFNYEAQPDKSGLPSDRFSAERPEGSISTLTIQRTEQRDSAMYRCASSFGTEETQYFGPGTRLLVL.

This clonotype has more than one count but fewer than ten. The chain joins TRBV29-1 to TRBJ2-7; 7 nucleotides agree with TRBD1. J was trimmed by 0 bases and V by 2 bases; bases with no gene match: 4. Germline lookup yields CDR1 SQVTM and CDR2 ANQGSEA. The CDR3 is 14 residues long. The CDR3 loop reads CSVESEGASYEQYF. CDR3 in DNA: TGCAGCGTTGAAAGCGAGGGGGCCTCCTACGAGCAGTACTTC.

This clonotype came up a few times. V gene TRBV20-1 combines with J gene TRBJ2-3; 7 bases map to TRBD1. CDR3 length: 13 residues. J gave up 3 bases and V 3 bases, and 3 bases lay outside the gene matches. CDR1 is DFQATT, CDR2 SNEGSKA, per germline (reference sequence). The CDR3 sequence: CSARPRGTDTQYF. The CDR3 bases are TGCAGTGCTAGGCCCAGGGGGACAGATACGCAGTATTTT.

This clonotype has a handful of counts. This sequence joins TRBV7-6 and TRBJ2-1; 8 positions match TRBD2. The V and J ends lost 5 bases and 9 bases, in that order; junction bases with no gene match: 12. The CDR3 is 15 amino acids. CDR1 SGHVS and CDR2 FNYEAQ come from the germline V gene. The CDR3 DNA follows: TGTGCCAGCAGCCGTCTCGCCGCGGGAGGCGGTGAGCAGTTCTTC. Protein sequence: CASSRLAAGGGEQFF.